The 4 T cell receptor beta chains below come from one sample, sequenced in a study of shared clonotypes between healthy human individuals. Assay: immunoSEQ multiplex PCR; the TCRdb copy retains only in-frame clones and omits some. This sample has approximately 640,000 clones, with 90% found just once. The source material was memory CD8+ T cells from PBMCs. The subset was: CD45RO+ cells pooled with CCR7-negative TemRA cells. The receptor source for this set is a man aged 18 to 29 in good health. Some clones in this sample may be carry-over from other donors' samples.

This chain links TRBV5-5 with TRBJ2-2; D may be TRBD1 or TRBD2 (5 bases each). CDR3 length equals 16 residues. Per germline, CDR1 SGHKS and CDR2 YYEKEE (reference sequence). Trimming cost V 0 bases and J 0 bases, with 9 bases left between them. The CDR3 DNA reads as TGTGCCAGCAGCTTGGCGACGGGACCGAACACCGGGGAGCTGTTTTTT. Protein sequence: CASSLATGPNTGELFF.

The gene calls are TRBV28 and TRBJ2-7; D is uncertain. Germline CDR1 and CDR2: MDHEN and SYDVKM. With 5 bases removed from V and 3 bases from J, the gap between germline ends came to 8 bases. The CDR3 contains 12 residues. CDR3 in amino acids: CASSLMDYEQYF. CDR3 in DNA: TGTGCCAGCAGTCTTATGGACTACGAGCAGTACTTC.

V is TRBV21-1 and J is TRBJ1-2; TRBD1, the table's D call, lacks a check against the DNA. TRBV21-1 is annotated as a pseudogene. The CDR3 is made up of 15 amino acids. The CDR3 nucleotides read TGTGCCAGCAGCAGGGGACAAAGGAGAAACTATGGCTACACCTTC. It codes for CASSRGQRRNYGYTF.

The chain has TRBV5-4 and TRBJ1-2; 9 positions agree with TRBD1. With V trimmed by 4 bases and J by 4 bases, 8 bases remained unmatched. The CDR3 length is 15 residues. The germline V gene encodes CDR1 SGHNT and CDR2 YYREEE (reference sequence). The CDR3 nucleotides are TGTGCCAGCAGCGGATACACAGGGGGCTCCTATGGCTACACCTTC. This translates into CASSGYTGGSYGYTF.